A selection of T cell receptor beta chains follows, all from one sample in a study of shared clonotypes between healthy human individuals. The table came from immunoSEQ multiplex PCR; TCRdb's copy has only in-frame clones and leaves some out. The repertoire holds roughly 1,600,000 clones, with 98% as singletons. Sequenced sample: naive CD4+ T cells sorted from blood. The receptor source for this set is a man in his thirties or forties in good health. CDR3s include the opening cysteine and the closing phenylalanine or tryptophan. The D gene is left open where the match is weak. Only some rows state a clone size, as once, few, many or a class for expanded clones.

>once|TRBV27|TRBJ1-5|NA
TGTGCCAGCAGTATGACAGCCAGTAGGCCCCAGCATTTT
CASSMTASRPQHF
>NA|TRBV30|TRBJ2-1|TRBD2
TGTGCCTGGAGTGGGCGGGAGGGGACCTACAATGAGCAGTTCTTC
CAWSGREGTYNEQFF
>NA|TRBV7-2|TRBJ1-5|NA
TGTGCCAGCAGCCCATCGAATCAGCCCCAGCATTTT
CASSPSNQPQHF
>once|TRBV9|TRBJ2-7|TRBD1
TGTGCCAGCAGCCCATACGGACAGGGGGGCAACGAGCAGTACTTC
CASSPYGQGGNEQYF
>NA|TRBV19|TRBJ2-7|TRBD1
TGTGCCAGTAGTATATCTGTGACAGGGGGCTCCGAGCAGTACTTC
CASSISVTGGSEQYF
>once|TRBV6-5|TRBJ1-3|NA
TGTGCCAGCAGTTCGTTCACAGGGAATTTAGTTAGCACCATATATTTT
CASSSFTGNLVSTIYF
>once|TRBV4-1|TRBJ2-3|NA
TGCGCCAGCAGCCAAGTACTGGGGTGGTTTACGCAGTATTTT
CASSQVLGWFTQYF
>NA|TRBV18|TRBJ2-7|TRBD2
TGTGCCAGCTCATCCCTCGGGCTAGCGGGCCCGGTAGACGAGCAGTACTTC
CASSSLGLAGPVDEQYF
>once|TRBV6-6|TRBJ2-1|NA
TGTGCCAGCAGTCAACAGGGAATTGTTTCCTACAATGAGCAGTTCTTC
CASSQQGIVSYNEQFF
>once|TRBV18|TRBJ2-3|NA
TGTGCCAGCTCACCGCAGCCTAACACAGATACGCAGTATTTT
CASSPQPNTDTQYF
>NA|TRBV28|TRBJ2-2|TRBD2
TGTGCCAGCATCAGCGGGAGCAGGGCCGGGGAGCTGTTTTTT
CASISGSRAGELFF
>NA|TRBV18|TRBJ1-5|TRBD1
TGTGCCAGCTCACCCGACAGGGGGCAACAGCCCCAGCATTTT
CASSPDRGQQPQHF
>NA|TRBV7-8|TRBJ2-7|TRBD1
TGTGCCAGCAGCGTACCGGGACAGGGATCGTGGGAGCAGTACTTC
CASSVPGQGSWEQYF
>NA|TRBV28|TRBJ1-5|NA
TGTGCCAGCAGGTCCCTGGGGCAGCCCCAGCATTTT
CASRSLGQPQHF
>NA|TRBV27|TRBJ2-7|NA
TGTGCCAGCAGCTATACGACAGGAATTTCCTACGAGCAGTACTTC
CASSYTTGISYEQYF
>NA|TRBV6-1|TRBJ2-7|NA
TGTGCCAGCAGTGAATTGTCAGCCGGTAACTACGAGCAGTACTTC
CASSELSAGNYEQYF
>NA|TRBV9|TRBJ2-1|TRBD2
TGTGCCAGCAGCACCCGGACTAGCGGAACCCGATTAAGCACCTACAATGAGCAGTTCTTC
CASSTRTSGTRLSTYNEQFF
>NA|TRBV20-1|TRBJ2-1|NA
TGCAGTGCTAGACGAAACAATGAGCAGTTCTTC
CSARRNNEQFF
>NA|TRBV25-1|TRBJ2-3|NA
TGTGCCAGCAGTGAATCTGGGCGGGCCCCCACAGATACGCAGTATTTT
CASSESGRAPTDTQYF
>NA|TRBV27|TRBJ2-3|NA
TGTGCCAGCAGTTCTTTGAGGACAGATACGCAGTATTTT
CASSSLRTDTQYF
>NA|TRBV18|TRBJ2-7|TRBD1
TGTGCTGCCGGACAGGGCCCCTACGAGCAGTACTTC
CAAGQGPYEQYF
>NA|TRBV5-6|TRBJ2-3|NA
TGTGCCAGCAGCATCGGGAGCACAGATACGCAGTATTTT
CASSIGSTDTQYF
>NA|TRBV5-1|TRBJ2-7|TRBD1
TGCGCCAGCAGATCGGGACAGGCAGAGTACGAGCAGTACTTC
CASRSGQAEYEQYF
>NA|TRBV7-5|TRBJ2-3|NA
TGTGCCAGAAGCAATCACCGGGACAGGTACATAGATACGCAGTATTTT
CARSNHRDRYIDTQYF
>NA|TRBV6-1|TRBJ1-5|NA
TGTGCCAGCAGTGAAAAGGGACTCAATCAGCCCCAGCATTTT
CASSEKGLNQPQHF
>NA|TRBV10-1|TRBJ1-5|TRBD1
TGCGCCAGCGGGACAGGGAATCAGCCCCAGCATTTT
CASGTGNQPQHF
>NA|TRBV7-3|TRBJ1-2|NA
TGTGCCAGCAGCCCTGATGGCACGGGAGGCTATGGCTACACCTTC
CASSPDGTGGYGYTF
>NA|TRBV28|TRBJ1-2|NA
TGTGCCAGCAGTTTATTGAGGGCTTTCTATGGCTACACCTTC
CASSLLRAFYGYTF
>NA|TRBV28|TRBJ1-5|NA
TGTGCCAGCAGTGCGGCAGGGAATCAGCCCCAGCATTTT
CASSAAGNQPQHF
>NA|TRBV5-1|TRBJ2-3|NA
TGCGCCAGCAGGAGGAGAGACGGGATGATGAGGACGGGGACAGATACGCAGTATTTT
CASRRRDGMMRTGTDTQYF
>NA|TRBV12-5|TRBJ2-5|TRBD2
TGTGCTAGTGGACAGGGGACTAGCGGGAGGGCCGGGCAAGAGACCCAGTACTTC
CASGQGTSGRAGQETQYF
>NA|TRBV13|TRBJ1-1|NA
TGTGCCAGTCAGCGGGACGGTCGCATGAACACTGAAGCTTTCTTT
CASQRDGRMNTEAFF
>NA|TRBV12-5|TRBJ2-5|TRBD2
TGTGCTAGTGGTTTGGGTATACTAGCGGGAGAGACCCAGTACTTC
CASGLGILAGETQYF
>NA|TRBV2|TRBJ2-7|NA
TGTGCCAGCAGCCCCGGGACTCCTGCGTACGAGCAGTACTTC
CASSPGTPAYEQYF
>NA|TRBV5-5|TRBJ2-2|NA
TGTGCCAGCAGCTGGCAACTTACGGGAACCTACACCGGGGAGCTGTTTTTT
CASSWQLTGTYTGELFF
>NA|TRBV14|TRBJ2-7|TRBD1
TGTGCCAGCAGCCGGGGACAGGGCACCGTCTACGAGCAGTACTTC
CASSRGQGTVYEQYF
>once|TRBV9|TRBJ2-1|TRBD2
TGTGCCAGCAGCGCAGCTAGCGGGAGGGCCCATGAGCAGTTCTTC
CASSAASGRAHEQFF
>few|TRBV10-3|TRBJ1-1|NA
TGTGCCATCAGTGAGTGGGATGAAGCTTTCTTT
CAISEWDEAFF
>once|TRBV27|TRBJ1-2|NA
TGTGCCAGCAGACCCTGGGGAGAATGGGACTCTGGCTACACCTTC
CASRPWGEWDSGYTF
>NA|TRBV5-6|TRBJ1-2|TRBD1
TGTGCCAGCAGCTGGGGCCGGGACAGGGTTTTGTATGGCTACACCTTC
CASSWGRDRVLYGYTF
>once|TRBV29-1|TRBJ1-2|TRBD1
TGCAGCGTTGCCTCAGGGACAGGGTATGGCTACACCTTC
CSVASGTGYGYTF
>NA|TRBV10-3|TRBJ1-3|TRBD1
TGTGCCATCAGTGAGTCGGGACAGCTCTCTGGAAACACCATATATTTT
CAISESGQLSGNTIYF
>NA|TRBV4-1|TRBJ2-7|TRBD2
TGCGCCAGCAGCCGTCAACAAGGACTAGTGGTCGAGCAGTACTTC
CASSRQQGLVVEQYF
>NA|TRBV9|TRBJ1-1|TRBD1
TGTGCCAGCAGCCCTCAGACAGGGGTCGGCACTGAAGCTTTCTTT
CASSPQTGVGTEAFF
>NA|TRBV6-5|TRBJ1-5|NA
TGTGCCAGCAGCTACCTGCCAGGGCAGCCCCAGCATTTT
CASSYLPGQPQHF
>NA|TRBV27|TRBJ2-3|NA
TGTGCCAGCAGTTCCCGTTGGCGCTCAGATACGCAGTATTTT
CASSSRWRSDTQYF
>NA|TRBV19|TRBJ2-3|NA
TGTGCCAGTAGTAGGGGTCTGAGCACAGATACGCAGTATTTT
CASSRGLSTDTQYF
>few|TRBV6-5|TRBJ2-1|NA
TGTGCCAGCAGTTACTGGTCAGGGGGAGGCGATGAGCAGTTCTTC
CASSYWSGGGDEQFF
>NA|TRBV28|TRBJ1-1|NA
TGTGCCAGCAGTATTCGACCAATTACGGGGGCAACTGAAGCTTTCTTT
CASSIRPITGATEAFF
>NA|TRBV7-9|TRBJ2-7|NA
TGTGCCAGCAGCTTGGCCGGGGCCCTGGACGAGCAGTACTTC
CASSLAGALDEQYF
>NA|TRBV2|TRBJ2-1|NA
TGTGCCAGCAGTGAGGGGGGAGTCTCCAATGAGCAGTTCTTC
CASSEGGVSNEQFF
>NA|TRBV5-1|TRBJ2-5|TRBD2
TGCGCCAGCAGCTTGATCCGACTGACTAGCGGGAAGGAGACCCAGTACTTC
CASSLIRLTSGKETQYF
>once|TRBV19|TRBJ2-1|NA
TGTGCCAGTAGTTTTCCGCAGGGGAATGAGCAGTTCTTC
CASSFPQGNEQFF
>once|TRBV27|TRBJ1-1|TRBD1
TGTGCCAGCACCCCGACTCAGGGGGCCTACACTGAAGCTTTCTTT
CASTPTQGAYTEAFF
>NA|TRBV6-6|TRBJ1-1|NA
TGTGCCAGCAGTCAAAAGGGGCCGTACACTGAAGCTTTCTTT
CASSQKGPYTEAFF